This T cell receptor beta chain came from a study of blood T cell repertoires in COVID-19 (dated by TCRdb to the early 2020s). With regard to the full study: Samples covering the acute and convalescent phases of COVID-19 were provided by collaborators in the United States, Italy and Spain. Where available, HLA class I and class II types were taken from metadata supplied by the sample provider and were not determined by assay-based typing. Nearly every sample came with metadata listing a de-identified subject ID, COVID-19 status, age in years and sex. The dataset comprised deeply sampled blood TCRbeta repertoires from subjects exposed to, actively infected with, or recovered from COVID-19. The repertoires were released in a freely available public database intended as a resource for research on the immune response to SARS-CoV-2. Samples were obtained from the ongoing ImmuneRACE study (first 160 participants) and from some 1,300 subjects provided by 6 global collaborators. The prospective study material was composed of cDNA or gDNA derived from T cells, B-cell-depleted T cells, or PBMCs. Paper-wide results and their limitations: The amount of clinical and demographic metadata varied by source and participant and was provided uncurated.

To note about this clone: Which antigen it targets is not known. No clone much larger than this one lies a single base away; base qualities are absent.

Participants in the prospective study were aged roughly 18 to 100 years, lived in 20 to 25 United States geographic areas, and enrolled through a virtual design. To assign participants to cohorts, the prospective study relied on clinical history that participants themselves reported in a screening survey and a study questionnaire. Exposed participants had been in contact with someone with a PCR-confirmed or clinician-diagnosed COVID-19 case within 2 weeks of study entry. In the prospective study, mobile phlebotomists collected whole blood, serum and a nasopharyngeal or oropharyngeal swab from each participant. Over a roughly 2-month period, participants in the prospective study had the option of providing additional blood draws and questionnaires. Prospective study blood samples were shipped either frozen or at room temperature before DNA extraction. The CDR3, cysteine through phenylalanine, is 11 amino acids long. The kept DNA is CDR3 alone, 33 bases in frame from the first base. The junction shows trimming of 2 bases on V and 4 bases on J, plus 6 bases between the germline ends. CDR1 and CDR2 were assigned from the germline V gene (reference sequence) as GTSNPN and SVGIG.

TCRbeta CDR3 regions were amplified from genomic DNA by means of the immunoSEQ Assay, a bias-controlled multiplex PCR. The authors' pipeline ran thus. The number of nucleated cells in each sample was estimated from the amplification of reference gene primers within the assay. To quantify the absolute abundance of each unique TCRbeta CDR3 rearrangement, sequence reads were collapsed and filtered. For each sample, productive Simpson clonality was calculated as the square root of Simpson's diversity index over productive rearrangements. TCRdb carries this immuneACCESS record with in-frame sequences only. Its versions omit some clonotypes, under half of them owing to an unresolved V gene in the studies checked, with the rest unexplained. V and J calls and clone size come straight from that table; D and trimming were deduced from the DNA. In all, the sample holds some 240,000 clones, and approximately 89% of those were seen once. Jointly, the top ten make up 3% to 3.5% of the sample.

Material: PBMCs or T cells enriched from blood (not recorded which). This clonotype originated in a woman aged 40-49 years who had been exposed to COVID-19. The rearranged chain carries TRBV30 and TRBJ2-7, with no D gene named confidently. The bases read TGTGCCTGGAGTTTCCGGTACGAGCAGTACTTC. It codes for CAWSFRYEQYF. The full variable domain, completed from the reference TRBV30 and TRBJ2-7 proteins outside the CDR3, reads SQTIHQWPATLVQPVGSPLSLECTVEGTSNPNLYWYRQAAGRGLQLLFYSVGIGQISSEVPQNLSASRPQDRQFILSSKKLLLSDSGFYLCAWSFRYEQYFGPGTRLTVT.